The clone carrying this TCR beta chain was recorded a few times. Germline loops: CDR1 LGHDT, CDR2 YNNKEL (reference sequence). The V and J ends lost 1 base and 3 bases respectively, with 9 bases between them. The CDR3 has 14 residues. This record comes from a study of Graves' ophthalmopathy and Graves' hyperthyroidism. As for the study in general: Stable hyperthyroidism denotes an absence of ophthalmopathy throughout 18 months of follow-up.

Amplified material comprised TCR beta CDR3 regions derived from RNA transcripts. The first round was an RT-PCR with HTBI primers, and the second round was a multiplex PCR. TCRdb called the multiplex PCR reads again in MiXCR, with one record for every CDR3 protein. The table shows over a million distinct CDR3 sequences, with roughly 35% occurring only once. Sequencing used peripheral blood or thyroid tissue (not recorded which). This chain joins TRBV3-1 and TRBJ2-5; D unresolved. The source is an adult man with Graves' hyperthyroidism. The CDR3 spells CASSQALREETQYF. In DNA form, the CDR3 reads TGTGCCAGCAGCCAAGCACTCCGAGAAGAGACCCAGTACTTC.